This T cell receptor beta chain originates from a study of cytomegalovirus exposure and HLA in healthy donors. The method was immunoSEQ multiplex PCR; TCRdb's version includes in-frame clones alone and lacks a portion of them. The sample shows some 340,000 clones, approximately 90% of them seen only once. This clone was observed a few times. The antigen is not known. Study results and limitations: The majority of TCR sequences were rare, yet some public TCRs appeared in many donors. In vitro work confirmed that three CMV-associated chains recognize CMV antigens. A later analysis found first-cohort TCR clusters tended to co-occur in the 90 to 150 validation repertoires.

CDR3 length: 13 amino acids. Trimming left V 4 bases short and J 6 bases short, with 9 bases between. CDR1 is MGHRA, CDR2 YSYEKL, per germline. The sequenced material came from PBMCs. The rearrangement links TRBV4-1 to TRBJ2-2; D is ambiguous. The clonotype originates from a woman aged 30 to 39 in good health and CMV-seropositive. Here the CDR3 reads CASSLRTAGELFF. The CDR3 DNA is TGCGCCAGCAGCCTTCGAACGGCCGGGGAGCTGTTTTTT.